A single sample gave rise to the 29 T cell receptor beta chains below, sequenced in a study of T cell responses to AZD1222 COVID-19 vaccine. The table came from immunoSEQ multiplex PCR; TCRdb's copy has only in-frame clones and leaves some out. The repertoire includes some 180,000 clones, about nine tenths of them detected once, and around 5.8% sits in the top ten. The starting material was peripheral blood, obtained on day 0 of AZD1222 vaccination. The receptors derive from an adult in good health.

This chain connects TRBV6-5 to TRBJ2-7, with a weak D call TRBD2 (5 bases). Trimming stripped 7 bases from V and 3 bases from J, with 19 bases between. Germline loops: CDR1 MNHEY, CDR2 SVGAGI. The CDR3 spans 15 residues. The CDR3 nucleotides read TGTGCCAGCAACCAGATAGCCAGCCGGGACTACGAGCAGTACTTC. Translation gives CASNQIASRDYEQYF.

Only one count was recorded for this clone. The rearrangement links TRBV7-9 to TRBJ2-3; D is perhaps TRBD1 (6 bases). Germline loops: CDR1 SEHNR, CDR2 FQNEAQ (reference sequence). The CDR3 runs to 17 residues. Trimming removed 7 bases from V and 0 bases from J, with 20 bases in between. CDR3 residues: CASKISRDKSSTDTQYF. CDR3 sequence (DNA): TGTGCCAGCAAGATAAGCCGGGACAAATCTAGCACAGATACGCAGTATTTT. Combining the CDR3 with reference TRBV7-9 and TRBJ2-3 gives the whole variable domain DTGVSQNPRHKITKRGQNVTFRCDPISEHNRLYWYRQTLGQGPEFLTYFQNEAQLEKSRLLSDRFSAERPKGSFSTLEIQRTEQGDSAMYLCASKISRDKSSTDTQYFGPGTRLTVL.

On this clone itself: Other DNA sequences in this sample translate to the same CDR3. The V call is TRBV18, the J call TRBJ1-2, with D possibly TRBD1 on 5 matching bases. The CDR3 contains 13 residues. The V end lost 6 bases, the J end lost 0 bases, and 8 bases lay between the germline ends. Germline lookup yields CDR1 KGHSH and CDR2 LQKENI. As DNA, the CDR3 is TGTGCCAGCTCCCGGGACTCTAACTATGGCTACACCTTC. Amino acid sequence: CASSRDSNYGYTF.

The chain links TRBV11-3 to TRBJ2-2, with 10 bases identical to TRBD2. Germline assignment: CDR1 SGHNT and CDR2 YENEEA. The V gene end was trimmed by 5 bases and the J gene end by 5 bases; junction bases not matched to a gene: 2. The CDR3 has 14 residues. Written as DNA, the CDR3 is TGTGCCAGCAGCCAAGCGGGAGGGACCGGGGAGCTGTTTTTT. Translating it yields CASSQAGGTGELFF.

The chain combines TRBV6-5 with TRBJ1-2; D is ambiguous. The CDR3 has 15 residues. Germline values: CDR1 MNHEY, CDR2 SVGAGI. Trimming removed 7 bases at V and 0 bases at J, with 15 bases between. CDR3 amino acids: CASTLNRPPNYGYTF. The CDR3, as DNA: TGTGCCAGCACTCTCAACCGGCCACCTAACTATGGCTACACCTTC.

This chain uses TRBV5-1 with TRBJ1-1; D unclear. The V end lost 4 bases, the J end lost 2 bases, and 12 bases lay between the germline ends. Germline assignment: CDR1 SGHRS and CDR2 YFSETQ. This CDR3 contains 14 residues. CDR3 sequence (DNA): TGCGCCAGCAGCCCTGGAGCGGGCAACACTGAAGCTTTCTTT. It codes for CASSPGAGNTEAFF.

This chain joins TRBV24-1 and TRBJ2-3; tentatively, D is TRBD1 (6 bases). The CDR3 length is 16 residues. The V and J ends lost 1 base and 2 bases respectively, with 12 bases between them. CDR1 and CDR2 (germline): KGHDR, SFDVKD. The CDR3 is CATSDFTGPDTDTQYF. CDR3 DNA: TGTGCCACCAGTGATTTTACAGGGCCCGACACAGATACGCAGTATTTT.

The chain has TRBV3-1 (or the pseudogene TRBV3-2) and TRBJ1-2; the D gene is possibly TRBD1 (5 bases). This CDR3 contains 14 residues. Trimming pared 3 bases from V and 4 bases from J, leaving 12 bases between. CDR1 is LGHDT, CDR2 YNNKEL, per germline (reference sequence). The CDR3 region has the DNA TGTGCCAGCAGCCAGCTCCAGGGCCTCTATGGCTACACCTTC. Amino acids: CASSQLQGLYGYTF.

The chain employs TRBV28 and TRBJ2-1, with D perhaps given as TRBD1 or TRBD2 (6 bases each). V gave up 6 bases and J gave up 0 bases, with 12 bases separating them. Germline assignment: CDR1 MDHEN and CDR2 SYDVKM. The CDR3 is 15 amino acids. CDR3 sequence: CASSIGGSSYNEQFF. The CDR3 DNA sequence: TGTGCCAGCAGCATCGGGGGCAGCTCCTACAATGAGCAGTTCTTC.

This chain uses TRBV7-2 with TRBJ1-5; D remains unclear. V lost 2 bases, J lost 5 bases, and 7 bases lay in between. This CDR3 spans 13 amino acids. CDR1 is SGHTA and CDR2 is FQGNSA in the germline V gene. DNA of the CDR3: TGTGCCAGCAGCTTACAGGTCCATCAGCCCCAGCATTTT. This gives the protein CASSLQVHQPQHF.

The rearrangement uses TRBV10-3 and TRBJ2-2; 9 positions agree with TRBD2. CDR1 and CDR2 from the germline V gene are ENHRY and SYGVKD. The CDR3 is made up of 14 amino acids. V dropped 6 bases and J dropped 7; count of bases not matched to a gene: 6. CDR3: CAISEREVDGELFF. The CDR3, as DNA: TGTGCCATCAGCGAGCGGGAGGTTGACGGGGAGCTGTTTTTT.

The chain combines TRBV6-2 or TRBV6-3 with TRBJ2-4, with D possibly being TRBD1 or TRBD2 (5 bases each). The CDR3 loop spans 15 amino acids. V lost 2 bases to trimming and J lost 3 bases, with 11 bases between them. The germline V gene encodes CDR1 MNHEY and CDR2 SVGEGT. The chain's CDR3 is CASSYLGRDKNIQYF. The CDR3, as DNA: TGTGCCAGCAGTTACCTGGGACGAGACAAAAACATTCAGTACTTC.

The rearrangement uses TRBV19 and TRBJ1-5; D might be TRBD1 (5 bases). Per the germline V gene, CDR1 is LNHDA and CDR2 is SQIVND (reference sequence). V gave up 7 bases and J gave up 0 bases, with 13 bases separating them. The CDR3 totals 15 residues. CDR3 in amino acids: CASKEGPNSNQPQHF. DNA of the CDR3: TGTGCCAGTAAGGAGGGGCCCAATAGCAATCAGCCCCAGCATTTT.

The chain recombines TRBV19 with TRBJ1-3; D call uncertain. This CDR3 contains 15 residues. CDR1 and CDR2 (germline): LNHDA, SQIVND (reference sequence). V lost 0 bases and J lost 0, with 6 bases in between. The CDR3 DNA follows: TGTGCCAGTAGTATAGACGGAAGCTCTGGAAACACCATATATTTT. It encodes CASSIDGSSGNTIYF.

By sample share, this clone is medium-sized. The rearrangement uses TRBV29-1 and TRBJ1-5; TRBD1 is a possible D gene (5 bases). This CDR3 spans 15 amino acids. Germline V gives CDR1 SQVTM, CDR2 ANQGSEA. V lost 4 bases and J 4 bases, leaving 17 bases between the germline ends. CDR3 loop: CSVGGDGLRNQPQHF. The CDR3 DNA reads TGCAGCGTTGGCGGGGACGGGTTGAGGAATCAGCCCCAGCATTTT.

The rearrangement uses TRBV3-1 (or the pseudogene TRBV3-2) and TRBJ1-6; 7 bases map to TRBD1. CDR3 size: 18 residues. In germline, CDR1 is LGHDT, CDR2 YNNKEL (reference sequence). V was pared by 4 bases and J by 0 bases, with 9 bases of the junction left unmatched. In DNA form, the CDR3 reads TGTGCCAGCAGCCCTTACAGACAGGGCAGCTCCTATAATTCACCCCTCCACTTT. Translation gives CASSPYRQGSSYNSPLHF.

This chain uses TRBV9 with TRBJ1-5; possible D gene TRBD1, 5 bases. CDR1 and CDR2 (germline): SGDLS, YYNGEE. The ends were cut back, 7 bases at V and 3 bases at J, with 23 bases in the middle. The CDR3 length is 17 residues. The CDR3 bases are TGTGCCAGCGGCGCACTCAGGCGGGGACGGGACAATCAGCCCCAGCATTTT. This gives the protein CASGALRRGRDNQPQHF.

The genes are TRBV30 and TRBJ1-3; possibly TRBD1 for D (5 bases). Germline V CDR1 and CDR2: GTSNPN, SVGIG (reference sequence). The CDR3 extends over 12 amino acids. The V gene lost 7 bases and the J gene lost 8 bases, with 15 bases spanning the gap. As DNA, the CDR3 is TGTGCCTCGGGACGCGTAAGGGACACCATATATTTT. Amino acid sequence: CASGRVRDTIYF. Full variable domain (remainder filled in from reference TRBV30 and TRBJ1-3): SQTIHQWPATLVQPVGSPLSLECTVEGTSNPNLYWYRQAAGRGLQLLFYSVGIGQISSEVPQNLSASRPQDRQFILSSKKLLLSDSGFYLCASGRVRDTIYFGEGSWLTVV.

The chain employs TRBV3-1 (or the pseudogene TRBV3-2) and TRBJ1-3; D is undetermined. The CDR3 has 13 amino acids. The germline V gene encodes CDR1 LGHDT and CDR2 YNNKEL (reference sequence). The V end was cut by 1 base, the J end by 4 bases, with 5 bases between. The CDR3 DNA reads TGTGCCAGCAGCCAAGCGTTCGGAAACACCATATATTTT. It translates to CASSQAFGNTIYF.

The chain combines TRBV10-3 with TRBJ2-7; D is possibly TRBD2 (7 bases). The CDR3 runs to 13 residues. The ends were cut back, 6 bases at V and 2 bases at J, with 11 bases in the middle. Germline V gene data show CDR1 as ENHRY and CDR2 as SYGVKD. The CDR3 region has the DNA TGTGCCATCAGCGGGGGGCCAGCCTACGAGCAGTACTTC. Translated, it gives CAISGGPAYEQYF.

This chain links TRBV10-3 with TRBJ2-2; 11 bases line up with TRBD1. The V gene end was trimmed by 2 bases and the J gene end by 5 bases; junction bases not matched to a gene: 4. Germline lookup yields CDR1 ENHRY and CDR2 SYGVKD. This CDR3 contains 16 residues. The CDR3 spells CAISEADRGRTGELFF. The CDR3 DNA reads TGTGCCATCAGTGAGGCGGACAGGGGGCGGACCGGGGAGCTGTTTTTT.

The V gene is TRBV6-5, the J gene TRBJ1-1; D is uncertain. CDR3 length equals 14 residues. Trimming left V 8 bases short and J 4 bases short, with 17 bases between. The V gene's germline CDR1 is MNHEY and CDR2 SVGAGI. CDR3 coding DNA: TGTGCCAGCGTCCGGGCCAGGACGGGCACTGAAGCTTTCTTT. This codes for CASVRARTGTEAFF.

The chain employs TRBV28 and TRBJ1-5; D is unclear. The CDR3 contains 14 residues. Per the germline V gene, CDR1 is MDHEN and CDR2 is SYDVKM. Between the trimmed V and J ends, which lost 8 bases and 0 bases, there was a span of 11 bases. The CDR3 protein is CASGYQDSNQPQHF. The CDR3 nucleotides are TGTGCCAGCGGGTACCAGGATAGCAATCAGCCCCAGCATTTT.

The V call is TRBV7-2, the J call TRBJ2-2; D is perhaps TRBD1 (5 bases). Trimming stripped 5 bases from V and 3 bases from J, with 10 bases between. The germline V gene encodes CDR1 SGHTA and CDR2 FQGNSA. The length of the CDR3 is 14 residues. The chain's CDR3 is CASSLRQYTGELFF. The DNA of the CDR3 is TGTGCCAGCAGCCTTAGACAGTACACCGGGGAGCTGTTTTTT. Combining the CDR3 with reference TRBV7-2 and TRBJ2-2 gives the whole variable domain GAGVSQSPSNKVTEKGKDVELRCDPISGHTALYWYRQSLGQGLEFLIYFQGNSAPDKSGLPSDRFSAERTGGSVSTLTIQRTQQEDSAVYLCASSLRQYTGELFFGEGSRLTVL.

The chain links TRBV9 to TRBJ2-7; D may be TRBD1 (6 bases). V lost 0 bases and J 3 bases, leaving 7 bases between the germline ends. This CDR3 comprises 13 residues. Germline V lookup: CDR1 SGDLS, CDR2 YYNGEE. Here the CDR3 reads CASSVEDSYEQYF. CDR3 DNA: TGTGCCAGCAGCGTAGAGGACAGCTACGAGCAGTACTTC.

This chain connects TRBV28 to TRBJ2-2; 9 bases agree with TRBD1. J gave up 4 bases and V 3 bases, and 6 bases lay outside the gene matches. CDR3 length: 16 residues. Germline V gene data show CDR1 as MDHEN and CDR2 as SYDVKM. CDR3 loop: CASSLGGQGATGELFF. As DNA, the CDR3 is TGTGCCAGCAGTTTGGGGGGACAGGGAGCCACCGGGGAGCTGTTTTTT.

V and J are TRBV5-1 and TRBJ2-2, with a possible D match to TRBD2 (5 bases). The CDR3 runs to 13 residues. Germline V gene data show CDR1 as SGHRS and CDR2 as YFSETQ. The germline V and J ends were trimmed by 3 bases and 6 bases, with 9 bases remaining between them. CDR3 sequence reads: CASSSGVPGELFF. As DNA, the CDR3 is TGCGCCAGCAGCTCCGGGGTTCCCGGGGAGCTGTTTTTT.

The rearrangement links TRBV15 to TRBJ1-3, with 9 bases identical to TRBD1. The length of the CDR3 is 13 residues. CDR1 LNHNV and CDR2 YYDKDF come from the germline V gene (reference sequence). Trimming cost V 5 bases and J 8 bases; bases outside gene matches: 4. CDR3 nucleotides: TGTGCCACCAGCCCCGACAGGGGGTACACCATATATTTT. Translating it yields CATSPDRGYTIYF. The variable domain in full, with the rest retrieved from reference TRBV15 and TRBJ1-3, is DAMVIQNPRYQVTQFGKPVTLSCSQTLNHNVMYWYQQKSSQAPKLLFHYYDKDFNNEADTPDNFQSRRPNTSFCFLDIRSPGLGDTAMYLCATSPDRGYTIYFGEGSWLTVV.

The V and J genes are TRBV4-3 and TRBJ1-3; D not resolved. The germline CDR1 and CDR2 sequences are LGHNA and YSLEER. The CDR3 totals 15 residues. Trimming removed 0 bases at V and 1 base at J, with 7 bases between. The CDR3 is CASSQDGRSGNTIYF. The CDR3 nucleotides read TGCGCCAGCAGCCAAGATGGGCGATCTGGAAACACCATATATTTT.